This passage covers 23 T cell receptor beta chains from one sample sequenced in a study of T cell repertoires in cytomegalovirus infection. TCRdb re-called the reads through MiXCR, storing one row per CDR3 protein. The table shows about 490,000 distinct CDR3 sequences, with approximately 25% occurring only once. Sequenced material: PBMCs. These receptors were obtained from a human donor in good health (CMV status not recorded). Some clones in this sample may be carry-over from other donors' samples.

The chain has TRBV6-5 and TRBJ2-7, with 8 bases aligning to TRBD2. Germline V gene lookup returns CDR1 MNHEY and CDR2 SVGAGI. V gave up 6 bases and J gave up 2 bases; unmatched junction bases: 3. The CDR3 runs 13 residues. CDR3 bases: TGTGCCAGCAGCCCGGGGGGGACCTACGAGCAGTACGTC. This gives the protein CASSPGGTYEQYV.

The chain couples TRBV6-6 to TRBJ1-5; no firm D call. The CDR3 is 15 amino acids. Per the germline V gene, CDR1 is MNHNY and CDR2 is SVGAGI (reference sequence). V was clipped by 3 bases and J by 2 bases, with 11 bases between them. CDR3 residues: CASSYGVSGNQPQHF. The CDR3 DNA sequence: TGTGCCAGCAGTTATGGGGTATCAGGCAATCAGCCCCAGCATTTT.

In the case of this clonotype: This may be a read error, as it is one base from a much larger clone. This chain uses TRBV7-6 with TRBJ2-1; 10 bases are a match to TRBD2. The CDR3 is 15 residues long. Germline V lookup: CDR1 SGHVS, CDR2 FNYEAQ. This CDR3 reads CVSSFDASGRNEQFF. The CDR3 coding sequence is TGTGTCAGCAGCTTCGACGCTAGCGGGAGAAATGAGCAGTTCTTC.

The rearrangement links TRBV6-1 to TRBJ2-7; D may correspond to TRBD1 or TRBD2 (5 bases each). The CDR3 totals 14 residues. The V and J ends lost 8 bases and 0 bases respectively, with 14 bases between them. Germline CDR1 MNHNS, CDR2 SASEGT. CDR3 in amino acids: CASLPGPNSYEQYV. The CDR3 coding sequence is TGTGCCAGCCTTCCGGGACCGAACTCCTACGAGCAGTACGTC.

This clonotype has more than one count but fewer than ten. This chain uses TRBV5-5 with TRBJ1-4; D possibly corresponds to TRBD1 (5 bases). V dropped 6 bases and J dropped 4 bases, with 13 bases sitting between them. Per the germline V gene, CDR1 is SGHKS and CDR2 is YYEKEE (reference sequence). CDR3 length equals 14 residues. CDR3 sequence (DNA): TGTGCCAGCACCCCCCGGGGGAATAATGAAAAACTGTTTTTT. Protein product: CASTPRGNNEKLFF.

This clonotype was detected a few times. V usage is TRBV19 and J usage is TRBJ2-6; D gene ambiguous. The ends were cut back, 7 bases at V and 3 bases at J, with 13 bases in the middle. The V gene's germline CDR1 is LNHDA and CDR2 SQIVND (reference sequence). This CDR3 is 15 amino acids long. Here the CDR3 DNA reads TGTGCCAGTAAAGTGGTACTGAGTGGGGCCAACGTCCTGACTTTC. Amino acid sequence: CASKVVLSGANVLTF.

The chain carries TRBV6-2 or TRBV6-3 and TRBJ2-7; 8 positions match TRBD2. The V gene end was trimmed by 7 bases and the J gene end by 5 bases; junction bases not matched to a gene: 10. This CDR3 comprises 14 residues. Germline V gene sequence: CDR1 MNHEY, CDR2 SVGEGT. CDR3 nucleotide sequence: TGTGCCAGCACTCCACTAGCGGCGGTCGACGAGCAGTACTTC. Amino acid sequence: CASTPLAAVDEQYF.

The V and J genes are TRBV7-9 and TRBJ1-5, with 8 bases that match TRBD1. Per germline, CDR1 SEHNR and CDR2 FQNEAQ (reference sequence). The CDR3 has 14 amino acids. J was trimmed by 8 bases and V by 5 bases; bases with no gene match: 8. The CDR3 loop is CASSTTGGLEPQHF. The DNA for the CDR3 is TGTGCCAGCAGCACAACAGGGGGGTTGGAGCCCCAGCATTTT.

This sequence joins TRBV28 and TRBJ2-7; 9 positions match TRBD1. The CDR3 is 15 residues long. V was clipped by 5 bases and J by 4 bases; unmatched bases: 9. Germline assignment: CDR1 MDHEN and CDR2 SYDVKM. The CDR3 DNA follows: TGTGCCAGCAGTCCGATTGGAGGACAGGGGTACGAGCAGTACTTC. Protein: CASSPIGGQGYEQYF.

As regards this clonotype: A clone one base away is much larger, so this may be a read error. V usage is TRBV7-9 and J usage is TRBJ1-1; 9 nucleotides agree with TRBD1. With 3 bases clipped from V and 4 bases from J, the junction kept 9 bases outside the gene matches. The CDR3 sequence is 16 residues long. The germline gives CDR1 SEHNR, CDR2 FQNEAQ (reference sequence). In DNA, the CDR3 is TGTGCCAGCAGCTTTTTGGACAGGGGTATGAGCACTGAAGCTTTCTTT. Its translation: CASSFLDRGMSTEAFF.

The chain couples TRBV15 to TRBJ1-3; D is unclear. Looked up from germline, CDR1 is LNHNV and CDR2 is YYDKDF (reference sequence). The CDR3 runs 11 residues. Trimming pared 4 bases from V and 4 bases from J, leaving 2 bases between. The CDR3 reads CATSMGNTIYF. The DNA of the CDR3 is TGTGCCACCAGCATGGGAAACACCATATATTTT. Full variable domain (missing parts from reference TRBV15 and TRBJ1-3): DAMVIQNPRYQVTQFGKPVTLSCSQTLNHNVMYWYQQKSSQAPKLLFHYYDKDFNNEADTPDNFQSRRPNTSFCFLDIRSPGLGDTAMYLCATSMGNTIYFGEGSWLTVV.

The chain couples TRBV24-1 to TRBJ1-1; D not resolved. Trimming pared 3 bases from V and 1 base from J, leaving 8 bases between. The CDR3 is 14 residues long. Germline CDR1 is KGHDR and CDR2 is SFDVKD. CDR3 in DNA: TGTGCCACCAGTGATAACGACAAGAACACTGAAGCTTTCTTT. It codes for CATSDNDKNTEAFF.

This clonotype was detected a few times. The chain recombines TRBV20-1 with TRBJ1-2; TRBD1 agrees at 7 bases. Germline CDR1 DFQATT, CDR2 SNEGSKA (reference sequence). J gave up 6 bases and V 0 bases, and 7 bases lay outside the gene matches. The CDR3 runs 14 residues. The DNA of the CDR3 is TGCAGTGCTAGAGAAGGGTCCAGGGGGGATGGCTACACCTTC. The encoded protein is CSAREGSRGDGYTF.

This clonotype was detected ten times or more. The chain links TRBV6-1 to TRBJ1-1; D is unclear. The germline CDR1 and CDR2 sequences are MNHNS and SASEGT. The CDR3 extends over 12 amino acids. Trimming shortened V by 11 bases and J by 3 bases, and 13 bases separated the two germline ends. The CDR3 region is CASRTLDTEAFF. In nucleotides, the CDR3 is TGTGCCTCTCGGACCCTGGACACTGAAGCTTTCTTT.

CDR3 protein: CASSLDGGSSYEQYF. CDR3 nucleotides: TGTGCCAGCAGCTTAGATGGCGGGAGCTCCTACGAGCAGTACTTC. The chain links TRBV7-2 to TRBJ2-7; 7 bases agree with TRBD2. The CDR3 covers 15 residues. Looked up from germline, CDR1 is SGHTA and CDR2 is FQGNSA. V lost 1 base and J lost 0; bases outside the gene matches: 3.

The chain is built from TRBV20-1 and TRBJ2-1; D is perhaps TRBD2 (7 bases). Looked up from germline, CDR1 is DFQATT and CDR2 is SNEGSKA (reference sequence). V was trimmed by 4 bases and J by 1 base, leaving 17 bases between them. This CDR3 is built from 16 residues. CDR3 region: CSATSLGRGSYNEQFF. The CDR3 DNA follows: TGCAGTGCTACATCTTTGGGGAGGGGGTCCTACAATGAGCAGTTCTTC.

The rearrangement joins TRBV5-5 to TRBJ1-1; 8 bases line up with TRBD1. V gave up 4 bases and J gave up 2 bases; unmatched junction bases: 10. This CDR3 comprises 16 residues. Germline values: CDR1 SGHKS, CDR2 YYEKEE (reference sequence). The CDR3 sequence: CASSPSTGVLNTEAFF. Here the CDR3 DNA reads TGTGCCAGCAGCCCTTCGACAGGGGTCTTAAACACTGAAGCTTTCTTT. Full variable domain (rest looked up from reference TRBV5-5 and TRBJ1-1): DAGVTQSPTHLIKTRGQQVTLRCSPISGHKSVSWYQQVLGQGPQFIFQYYEKEERGRGNFPDRFSARQFPNYSSELNVNALLLGDSALYLCASSPSTGVLNTEAFFGQGTRLTVV.

The V gene is TRBV6-2 or TRBV6-3, the J gene TRBJ2-7, with D tentatively TRBD1 (5 bases). With 3 bases removed from V and 5 bases from J, the gap between germline ends came to 14 bases. Germline CDR1 reads MNHEY; CDR2 reads SVGEGT. The CDR3 runs 14 residues. The CDR3 region has the DNA TGTGCCAGCAGTTATGGGCAGGGCAGGGACGAGCAGTACTTC. This encodes CASSYGQGRDEQYF.

This chain connects TRBV6-2 or TRBV6-3 to TRBJ2-3; no clear D gene. Germline CDR1 is MNHEY and CDR2 is SVGEGT. V was shortened by 6 bases and J by 3 bases, with 13 bases between the two germline ends. This CDR3 comprises 14 residues. CDR3 bases: TGTGCCAGCAGACCCCGAACGTTTACAGATACGCAGTATTTT. Its protein is CASRPRTFTDTQYF.

This clonotype was observed at least ten times. The chain combines TRBV7-3 with TRBJ2-1, with TRBD2 identical over 10 bases. This CDR3 region has 15 residues. The ends lost 2 bases at V and 9 bases at J; junction bases unmatched: 7. Germline V gene data show CDR1 as SGHTA and CDR2 as FQGTGA. CDR3 in DNA: TGTGCCAGCAGCTTAGCTAGCGGGAGTTTGCGTGAGCAGTTCTTC. The encoded protein is CASSLASGSLREQFF.

In this sample, this clonotype turned up many times. The rearrangement uses TRBV7-6 and TRBJ2-5; no clear D. The length of the CDR3 is 15 residues. Trimming pared 4 bases from V and 4 bases from J, leaving 16 bases between. The germline CDR1 and CDR2 sequences are SGHVS and FNYEAQ. CDR3 in DNA: TGTGCCAGCAGCTCTCCGCCGGTCGGACCAGAGACCCAGTACTTC. This gives the protein CASSSPPVGPETQYF.

In this sample, this clonotype turned up many times. This rearrangement joins TRBV7-2 to TRBJ1-1, with D uncertain. The ends were cut back, 4 bases at V and 4 bases at J, with 16 bases in the middle. Germline lookup yields CDR1 SGHTA and CDR2 FQGNSA. The CDR3 extends over 15 amino acids. The CDR3 DNA reads TGTGCCAGCAGCTCTATAGGAGGGCACGGCACTGAAGCTTTCTTT. This codes for CASSSIGGHGTEAFF.

This clonotype appeared a few times. The chain carries TRBV19 and TRBJ2-2; TRBD2 matches 13 bases. After removal of 5 bases from V and 6 bases from J, the junction contained 0 bases not matched to a gene. The CDR3 contains 14 residues. Germline V lookup: CDR1 LNHDA, CDR2 SQIVND (reference sequence). The CDR3 DNA reads TGTGCCAGTAGTGGACTAGCGGGAGCCGGGGAGCTGTTTTTT. It yields the protein CASSGLAGAGELFF.